The rows below give T cell receptor beta chains drawn from one sample of a study of early T cells in non-severe SARS-CoV-2 infection. Using its own MiXCR run on the 5' RACE reads, TCRdb lists one record per CDR3 protein. The sample carries 55,000 to 70,000 distinct CDR3 sequences, around 4.7% recorded once. The sample consisted of whole blood. The receptors stem from an adult who was a healthcare worker with PCR-confirmed SARS-CoV-2 infection or an uninfected control (not recorded which). Each CDR3 is given with its conserved first and last residue. The order of the fields is J gene, D gene, clone size, V gene, CDR3 protein, CDR3 DNA. The D gene is left open where the match is weak. Size values are once, few and many counts, or a class for expanded clones, and some rows have none.

j_gene: TRBJ2-7; d_gene: TRBD1; abundance: few; v_gene: TRBV2; CDR3aa: CASSDPGQPKTYEQYF; CDR3nt: TGTGCCAGCAGTGATCCGGGACAGCCGAAGACCTACGAGCAGTACTTC
j_gene: TRBJ2-5; d_gene: TRBD1; abundance: .; v_gene: TRBV20-1; CDR3aa: CSAAGTDQETQYF; CDR3nt: TGCAGTGCTGCCGGGACAGACCAAGAGACCCAGTACTTC
j_gene: TRBJ2-7; d_gene: .; abundance: few; v_gene: TRBV7-9; CDR3aa: CASSLPGIYEQYF; CDR3nt: TGTGCCAGCAGCTTACCAGGGATCTACGAGCAGTACTTC
j_gene: TRBJ2-1; d_gene: TRBD2; abundance: many; v_gene: TRBV12-3/TRBV12-4; CDR3aa: CASSLTSGSHNEQFF; CDR3nt: TGTGCCAGCAGCCTAACTAGCGGGAGCCACAATGAGCAGTTCTTC
j_gene: TRBJ1-2; d_gene: .; abundance: many; v_gene: TRBV2; CDR3aa: CASSEGGQRGTYGYTF; CDR3nt: TGTGCCAGCAGTGAAGGGGGACAACGTGGGACCTATGGCTACACCTTC
j_gene: TRBJ1-6; d_gene: .; abundance: few; v_gene: TRBV20-1; CDR3aa: CSARIPGTRNSPLHF; CDR3nt: TGCAGTGCTAGAATCCCCGGGACACGAAATTCACCCCTCCACTTT
j_gene: TRBJ1-2; d_gene: .; abundance: few; v_gene: TRBV6-5; CDR3aa: CASRPGELYGYTF; CDR3nt: TGTGCCAGCAGACCCGGAGAGCTATATGGCTACACCTTC
j_gene: TRBJ2-3; d_gene: .; abundance: .; v_gene: TRBV5-1; CDR3aa: CASRNGAGTDTQYF; CDR3nt: TGCGCCAGCAGGAACGGGGCCGGCACAGATACGCAGTATTTT
j_gene: TRBJ1-2; d_gene: .; abundance: few; v_gene: TRBV7-2; CDR3aa: CASSSPGQGGVGYTF; CDR3nt: TGTGCCAGCAGCTCCCCGGGACAAGGCGGTGTCGGCTACACCTTC
j_gene: TRBJ1-6; d_gene: TRBD1; abundance: many; v_gene: TRBV5-1; CDR3aa: CASSFGTDNSPLHF; CDR3nt: TGCGCCAGCAGCTTCGGGACAGATAATTCACCCCTCCACTTT
j_gene: TRBJ2-4; d_gene: TRBD2; abundance: many; v_gene: TRBV18; CDR3aa: CASSQRTSGGNIQYF; CDR3nt: TGTGCCAGCTCCCAACGGACTAGCGGGGGAAACATTCAGTACTTC
j_gene: TRBJ1-1; d_gene: .; abundance: many; v_gene: TRBV7-2; CDR3aa: CASSLLNTEAFF; CDR3nt: TGTGCCAGCAGCTTACTTAACACTGAAGCTTTCTTT
j_gene: TRBJ2-1; d_gene: .; abundance: many; v_gene: TRBV7-2; CDR3aa: CASSLGLEGYEQFF; CDR3nt: TGTGCCAGCAGCTTAGGACTAGAGGGATATGAGCAGTTCTTC
j_gene: TRBJ1-5; d_gene: TRBD1; abundance: many; v_gene: TRBV7-9; CDR3aa: CASSTSPGTGAGVHQPQHF; CDR3nt: TGTGCCAGCAGCACAAGTCCCGGGACAGGGGCCGGGGTTCATCAGCCCCAGCATTTT
j_gene: TRBJ2-1; d_gene: TRBD2; abundance: many; v_gene: TRBV7-3; CDR3aa: CASSLRPPGTSVYNEQFF; CDR3nt: TGTGCCAGCAGCCTAAGGCCTCCCGGGACTAGCGTGTACAATGAGCAGTTCTTC
j_gene: TRBJ1-1; d_gene: .; abundance: few; v_gene: TRBV6-2/TRBV6-3; CDR3aa: CASTSPPRGKDTEAFF; CDR3nt: TGTGCCAGCACTTCGCCCCCCCGGGGGAAGGACACTGAAGCTTTCTTT
j_gene: TRBJ1-1; d_gene: TRBD1; abundance: few; v_gene: TRBV9; CDR3aa: CASSVAPTGRSDTEVFF; CDR3nt: TGTGCCAGCAGCGTAGCTCCGACAGGGCGGAGTGACACTGAAGTTTTCTTT
j_gene: TRBJ2-1; d_gene: TRBD1; abundance: many; v_gene: TRBV19; CDR3aa: CATKTGGNEQFF; CDR3nt: TGTGCCACCAAGACAGGGGGCAATGAGCAGTTCTTC
j_gene: TRBJ2-1; d_gene: TRBD2; abundance: many; v_gene: TRBV24-1; CDR3aa: CATSGHGLAGGDEQFF; CDR3nt: TGTGCCACCAGTGGTCACGGACTAGCGGGAGGAGATGAGCAGTTCTTC
j_gene: TRBJ1-2; d_gene: .; abundance: many; v_gene: TRBV28; CDR3aa: CASSSPRGFNYGYTF; CDR3nt: TGTGCCAGCAGTTCCCCCCGGGGCTTTAACTATGGCTACACCTTC
j_gene: TRBJ2-3; d_gene: .; abundance: many; v_gene: TRBV2; CDR3aa: CASSESDTQYF; CDR3nt: TGTGCCAGCAGTGAATCAGATACGCAGTATTTT
j_gene: TRBJ2-3; d_gene: TRBD2; abundance: few; v_gene: TRBV29-1; CDR3aa: CSGTTSGNADTQYF; CDR3nt: TGCAGCGGGACGACTAGCGGGAACGCAGATACGCAGTATTTT
j_gene: TRBJ2-7; d_gene: .; abundance: many; v_gene: TRBV18; CDR3aa: CASSPSVSYEQYF; CDR3nt: TGTGCCAGCTCACCATCTGTGTCCTACGAGCAGTACTTC
j_gene: TRBJ2-2; d_gene: .; abundance: many; v_gene: TRBV7-8; CDR3aa: CASSLGDQDTGELFF; CDR3nt: TGTGCCAGCAGCTTAGGGGACCAGGACACCGGGGAGCTGTTTTTT
j_gene: TRBJ2-2; d_gene: .; abundance: few; v_gene: TRBV29-1; CDR3aa: CSVEGAQGGTGELFF; CDR3nt: TGCAGCGTTGAAGGAGCTCAGGGAGGCACCGGGGAGCTGTTTTTT
j_gene: TRBJ2-7; d_gene: .; abundance: many; v_gene: TRBV5-1; CDR3aa: CASSLGRHLGSYEQYF; CDR3nt: TGCGCCAGCAGCTTGGGCAGGCACTTGGGGTCCTACGAGCAGTACTTC
j_gene: TRBJ2-5; d_gene: .; abundance: medium-sized; v_gene: TRBV18; CDR3aa: CASSKQGLGETQYF; CDR3nt: TGTGCCAGCTCAAAACAGGGTTTGGGAGAGACCCAGTACTTC
j_gene: TRBJ1-6; d_gene: .; abundance: many; v_gene: TRBV20-1; CDR3aa: CSARELRVTSNSPLHF; CDR3nt: TGCAGTGCTAGAGAGCTCCGGGTTACAAGTAATTCACCCCTCCACTTT
j_gene: TRBJ2-7; d_gene: .; abundance: many; v_gene: TRBV4-2; CDR3aa: CASSQEGGLRDEQYF; CDR3nt: TGTGCCAGCAGCCAAGAGGGCGGCCTCCGGGACGAGCAGTACTTC
j_gene: TRBJ1-2; d_gene: TRBD1; abundance: many; v_gene: TRBV6-6; CDR3aa: CASGAMDRGYGYTF; CDR3nt: TGTGCCAGCGGCGCAATGGACAGGGGCTATGGCTACACCTTC
j_gene: TRBJ2-1; d_gene: .; abundance: many; v_gene: TRBV14; CDR3aa: CASTRGDGRYNEQFF; CDR3nt: TGTGCCAGCACAAGAGGGGACGGGCGTTACAATGAGCAGTTCTTC
j_gene: TRBJ2-2; d_gene: .; abundance: few; v_gene: TRBV7-8; CDR3aa: CASTLNRGLTGELFF; CDR3nt: TGTGCCAGCACCTTAAACAGAGGATTGACCGGGGAGCTGTTTTTT
j_gene: TRBJ1-6; d_gene: .; abundance: many; v_gene: TRBV3-1; CDR3aa: CASSSNSPLHF; CDR3nt: TGTGCCAGCAGCTCGAATTCACCCCTCCACTTT
j_gene: TRBJ2-7; d_gene: .; abundance: many; v_gene: TRBV7-9; CDR3aa: CASSLGPGWYEQYF; CDR3nt: TGTGCCAGCAGCTTAGGTCCGGGGTGGTACGAGCAGTACTTC
j_gene: TRBJ1-1; d_gene: .; abundance: many; v_gene: TRBV30; CDR3aa: CAWSGSRYTEAFF; CDR3nt: TGTGCCTGGAGTGGCAGCCGATACACTGAAGCTTTCTTT
j_gene: TRBJ2-1; d_gene: TRBD2; abundance: many; v_gene: TRBV20-1; CDR3aa: CSARDRTSGSISEQFF; CDR3nt: TGCAGTGCTAGAGATAGGACTAGCGGGAGTATAAGTGAGCAGTTCTTC
j_gene: TRBJ1-2; d_gene: .; abundance: many; v_gene: TRBV20-1; CDR3aa: CSARSLYGGEEGYTF; CDR3nt: TGCAGTGCTAGATCTTTGTACGGAGGGGAGGAGGGCTACACCTTC
j_gene: TRBJ2-1; d_gene: .; abundance: few; v_gene: TRBV20-1; CDR3aa: CSAQTDPDNEQFF; CDR3nt: TGCAGTGCTCAGACCGATCCGGACAATGAGCAGTTCTTC
j_gene: TRBJ2-3; d_gene: .; abundance: few; v_gene: TRBV20-1; CDR3aa: CSASLTGASTDTQYF; CDR3nt: TGCAGTGCTAGTTTGACTGGGGCGAGCACAGATACGCAGTATTTT
j_gene: TRBJ2-7; d_gene: TRBD2; abundance: many; v_gene: TRBV5-1; CDR3aa: CASSWPGIAGARNYEQYF; CDR3nt: TGCGCCAGCAGCTGGCCCGGGATAGCGGGGGCTCGAAACTACGAGCAGTACTTC
j_gene: TRBJ2-7; d_gene: TRBD2; abundance: many; v_gene: TRBV20-1; CDR3aa: CSATPTSGSGLRKQYF; CDR3nt: TGCAGTGCTACCCCTACTAGCGGGAGTGGCCTACGCAAGCAGTACTTC
j_gene: TRBJ1-1; d_gene: TRBD1; abundance: few; v_gene: TRBV20-1; CDR3aa: CSARDGQGHTEAFF; CDR3nt: TGCAGTGCTAGAGATGGACAGGGCCACACTGAAGCTTTCTTT
j_gene: TRBJ2-7; d_gene: TRBD2; abundance: many; v_gene: TRBV29-1; CDR3aa: CSVESWTSGNRPEYEQYF; CDR3nt: TGCAGCGTTGAATCATGGACTAGCGGGAACCGTCCGGAGTACGAGCAGTACTTC
j_gene: TRBJ1-2; d_gene: .; abundance: many; v_gene: TRBV4-2; CDR3aa: CASSQRTVHLYGYTF; CDR3nt: TGTGCCAGCAGCCAACGTACAGTCCACCTCTATGGCTACACCTTC
j_gene: TRBJ2-7; d_gene: .; abundance: many; v_gene: TRBV4-3; CDR3aa: CASSQTTRGDEQYF; CDR3nt: TGCGCCAGCAGCCAAACTACAAGGGGGGACGAGCAGTACTTC
j_gene: TRBJ2-5; d_gene: .; abundance: few; v_gene: TRBV7-6; CDR3aa: CASSGEGLQETQYF; CDR3nt: TGTGCCAGCAGCGGAGAGGGACTCCAAGAGACCCAGTACTTC
j_gene: TRBJ2-7; d_gene: .; abundance: many; v_gene: TRBV24-1; CDR3aa: CATSDSARPAGHEQYF; CDR3nt: TGTGCCACCAGTGATTCGGCCCGGCCCGCCGGCCACGAGCAGTACTTC
j_gene: TRBJ1-1; d_gene: TRBD1; abundance: many; v_gene: TRBV5-6; CDR3aa: CASSLTGVTEAFF; CDR3nt: TGTGCCAGCAGCTTGACAGGGGTCACTGAAGCTTTCTTT
j_gene: TRBJ2-7; d_gene: TRBD1; abundance: many; v_gene: TRBV7-2; CDR3aa: CASSLVGTGGYEQYF; CDR3nt: TGTGCCAGCAGCTTAGTCGGGACAGGGGGCTACGAGCAGTACTTC